Each of the 9 T cell receptor beta chains below was sequenced from the same sample in a study of beta chain features in type 1 diabetes. Study outcomes and limitations: Among all four CD4+ subsets, Type 1 diabetes patients had TCRB CDR3s that were moderately but significantly shorter.

The antigens these receptors bind are not known. The entirety of the isolated RNA underwent reverse transcription, so expressed TCRB transcripts were sequenced. Data came from immunoSEQ multiplex PCR; TCRdb stores just in-frame clones and leaves some out. This table has a few hundred thousand clones, roughly 13% appearing once. Material for sequencing was naive CD4+ T cells from blood. These receptors were taken from a man aged 25-45 years with type 1 diabetes.

The sample holds a few counts of this clone. The chain recombines TRBV11-2 with TRBJ1-4; 9 nucleotides agree with TRBD1. CDR1 SGHAT and CDR2 FQNNGV come from the germline V gene. V lost 5 bases to trimming and J lost 7 bases; unmatched junction nucleotides: 11. This CDR3 has 16 amino acids. For the CDR3, the DNA is TGTGCCAGCAGCAGCCTTAAGGGACAGGGAGGTGAAAAACTGTTTTTT. Protein sequence: CASSSLKGQGGEKLFF.

The chain employs TRBV4-2 and TRBJ2-3; weak D call: TRBD1 (6 bases). The V and J ends lost 3 bases and 4 bases respectively, with 14 bases between them. Germline V lookup: CDR1 LGHNA, CDR2 YNFKEQ. CDR3 length equals 15 residues. The CDR3, as DNA: TGTGCCAGCAGCCACCGGGTTCCAGGGGCAGATACGCAGTATTTT. Translation: CASSHRVPGADTQYF.

The chain uses TRBV29-1 and TRBJ1-1; D unresolved. CDR1 and CDR2 (germline): SQVTM, ANQGSEA. The V end lost 1 base, the J end lost 0 bases, and 12 bases lay between the germline ends. The CDR3 covers 15 residues. The CDR3 bases are TGCAGCGTTGAAGTTCTTGACACGTTGAACACTGAAGCTTTCTTT. It specifies CSVEVLDTLNTEAFF.

The V gene is TRBV6-6, the J gene TRBJ2-5, with TRBD1 identical over 10 bases. V shed 5 bases and J 5 bases; nucleotides not matched to a gene: 8. The CDR3 runs to 15 residues. In germline, CDR1 is MNHNY, CDR2 SVGAGI (reference sequence). The CDR3 DNA reads as TGTGCCAGCAGTAATACGGACAGGGGGATTGAGACCCAGTACTTC. Its translation: CASSNTDRGIETQYF.

A few counts support this clone. The J gene is TRBJ2-7, the V gene TRBV6-5, with 10 positions matching TRBD1. Germline V gives CDR1 MNHEY, CDR2 SVGAGI. The length of the CDR3 is 15 residues. V lost 7 bases, J lost 2 bases, and 8 bases stayed unmatched. CDR3 sequence (DNA): TGTGCCAGCAAATTCACCGGGACAGGGGCCTACGAGCAGTACTTC. This translates into CASKFTGTGAYEQYF.

The V and J genes are TRBV9 and TRBJ1-3; 8 bases line up with TRBD1. The CDR3 sequence is 15 residues long. Germline CDR1 reads SGDLS; CDR2 reads YYNGEE. V was pared by 4 bases and J by 0 bases, with 3 bases of the junction left unmatched. The DNA for the CDR3 is TGTGCCAGCAGCCACAGGGGGGGCTCTGGAAACACCATATATTTT. Its protein product is CASSHRGGSGNTIYF.

The gene calls are TRBV6-6 and TRBJ2-5; 11 nucleotides match TRBD1. Unmatched junction bases numbered 5, after V lost 10 bases and J lost 4 bases. This CDR3 is built from 13 residues. Germline V gene data show CDR1 as MNHNY and CDR2 as SVGAGI (reference sequence). The CDR3 DNA reads TGTGCCATCCGGACAGGGGGCGTAGAGACCCAGTACTTC. Encoded protein: CAIRTGGVETQYF.

This clone has only a few counts. The rearrangement uses TRBV28 and TRBJ2-1, with TRBD1 identical over 9 bases. This CDR3 contains 13 residues. Germline CDR1 and CDR2: MDHEN and SYDVKM. V shed 6 bases and J 8 bases; nucleotides not matched to a gene: 5. In nucleotides, the CDR3 is TGTGCCAGCAGATCGGGACAGGGCGATGAGCAGTTCTTC. Translating it yields CASRSGQGDEQFF.

The gene calls are TRBV6-6 and TRBJ2-7; TRBD1 matches 8 bases. This CDR3 has 14 amino acids. Losses at the gene ends were 5 bases for V and 6 bases for J; bases not matched to a gene: 9. CDR1 is MNHNY and CDR2 is SVGAGI in the germline V gene (reference sequence). CDR3 sequence reads: CASSPGGSPGEQYF. For the CDR3, the DNA is TGTGCCAGCAGTCCAGGGGGCTCCCCGGGCGAGCAGTACTTC.